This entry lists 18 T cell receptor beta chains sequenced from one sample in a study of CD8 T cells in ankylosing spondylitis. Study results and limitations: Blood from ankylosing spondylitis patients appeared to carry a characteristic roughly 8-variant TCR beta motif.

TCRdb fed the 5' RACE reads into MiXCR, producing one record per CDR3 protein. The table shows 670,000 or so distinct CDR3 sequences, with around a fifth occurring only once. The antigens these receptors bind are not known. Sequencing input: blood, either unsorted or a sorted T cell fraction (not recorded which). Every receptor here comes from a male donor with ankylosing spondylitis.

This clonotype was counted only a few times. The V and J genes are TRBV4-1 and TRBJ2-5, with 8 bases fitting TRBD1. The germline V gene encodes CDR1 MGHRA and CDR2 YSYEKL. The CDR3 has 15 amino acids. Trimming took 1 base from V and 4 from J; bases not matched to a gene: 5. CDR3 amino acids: CASSQGQGYGETQYF. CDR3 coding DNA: TGCGCCAGCAGCCAAGGACAGGGGTACGGAGAGACCCAGTACTTC.

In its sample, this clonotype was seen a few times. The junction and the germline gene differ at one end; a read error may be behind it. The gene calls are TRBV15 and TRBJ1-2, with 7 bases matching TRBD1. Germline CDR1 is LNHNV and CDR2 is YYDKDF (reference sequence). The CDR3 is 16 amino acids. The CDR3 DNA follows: TGTGCCACCAGCAGCGGTCCTGGACAGGCAGGTAACGGCTGCACCTTC. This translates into CATSSGPGQAGNGCTF.

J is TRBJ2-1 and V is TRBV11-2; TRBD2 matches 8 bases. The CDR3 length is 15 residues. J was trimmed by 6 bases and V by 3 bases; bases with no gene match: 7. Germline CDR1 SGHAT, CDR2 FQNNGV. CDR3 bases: TGTGCCAGCAGCTTCGGGGGGGCCACGAGCAATGAGCAGTTCTTC. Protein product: CASSFGGATSNEQFF.

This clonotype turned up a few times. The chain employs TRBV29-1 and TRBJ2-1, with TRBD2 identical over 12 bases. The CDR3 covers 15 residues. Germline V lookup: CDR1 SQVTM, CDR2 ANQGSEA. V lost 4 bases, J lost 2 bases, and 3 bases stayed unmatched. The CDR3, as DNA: TGCAGCGTTGCCCCTAGCGGGGGGGCCTACAATGAGCAGTTCTTC. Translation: CSVAPSGGAYNEQFF.

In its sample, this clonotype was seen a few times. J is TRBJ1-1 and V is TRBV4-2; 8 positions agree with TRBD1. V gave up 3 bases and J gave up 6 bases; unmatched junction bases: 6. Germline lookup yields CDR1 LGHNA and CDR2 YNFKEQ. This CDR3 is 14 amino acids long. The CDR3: CASSQEWTGSEAFF. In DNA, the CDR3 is TGTGCCAGCAGCCAGGAATGGACAGGGTCTGAAGCTTTCTTT.

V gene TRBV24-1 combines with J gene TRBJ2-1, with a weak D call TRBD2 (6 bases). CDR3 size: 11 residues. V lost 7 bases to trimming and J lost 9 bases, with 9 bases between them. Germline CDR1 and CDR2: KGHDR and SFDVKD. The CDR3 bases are TGTGCCACCAGCGTGGGAGGTGAGCAGTTCTTC. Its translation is CATSVGGEQFF.

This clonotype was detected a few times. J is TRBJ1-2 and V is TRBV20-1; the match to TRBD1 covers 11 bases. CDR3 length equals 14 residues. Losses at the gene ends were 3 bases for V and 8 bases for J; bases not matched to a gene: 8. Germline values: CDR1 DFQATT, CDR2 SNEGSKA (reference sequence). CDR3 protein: CSASPGTGGGGYTF. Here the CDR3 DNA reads TGCAGTGCTAGCCCCGGGACAGGGGGAGGGGGCTACACCTTC.

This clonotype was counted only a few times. CDR3 loop: CASSYASGSGKRTQYF. CDR3 DNA: TGTGCCAGCAGTTACGCTAGCGGGAGCGGAAAACGTACGCAGTATTTT. This sequence joins TRBV6-2 or TRBV6-3 and TRBJ2-3; 10 bases fit TRBD2. V shed 2 bases, J shed 8 bases, and the junction held 10 bases outside the gene matches. The length of the CDR3 is 16 residues. The germline V gene has CDR1 MNHEY and CDR2 SVGEGT.

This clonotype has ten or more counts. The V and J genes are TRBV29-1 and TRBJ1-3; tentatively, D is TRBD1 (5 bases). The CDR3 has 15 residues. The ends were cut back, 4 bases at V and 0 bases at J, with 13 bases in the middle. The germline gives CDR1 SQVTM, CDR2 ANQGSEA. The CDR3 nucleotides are TGCAGCGTTGCGGGGGGTGTGAGCTCTGGAAACACCATATATTTT. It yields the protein CSVAGGVSSGNTIYF.

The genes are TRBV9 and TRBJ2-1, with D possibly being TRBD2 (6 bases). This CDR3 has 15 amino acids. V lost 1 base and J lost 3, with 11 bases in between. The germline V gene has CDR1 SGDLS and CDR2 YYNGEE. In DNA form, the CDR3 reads TGTGCCAGCAGCGTACAGGCGGGGATCTACAATGAGCAGTTCTTC. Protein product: CASSVQAGIYNEQFF.

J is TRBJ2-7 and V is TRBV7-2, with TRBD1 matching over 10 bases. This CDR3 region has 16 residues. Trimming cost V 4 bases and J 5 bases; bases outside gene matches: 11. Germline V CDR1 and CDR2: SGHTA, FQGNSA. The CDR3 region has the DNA TGTGCCAGCAGCTCATCACCGGGACAGGGGTTGCACGAGCAGTACTTC. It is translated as CASSSSPGQGLHEQYF.

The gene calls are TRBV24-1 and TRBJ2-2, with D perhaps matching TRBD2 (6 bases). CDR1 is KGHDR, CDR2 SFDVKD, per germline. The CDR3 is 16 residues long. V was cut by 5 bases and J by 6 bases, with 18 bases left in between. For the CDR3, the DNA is TGTGCCACCAGTGCCCTGGCCTTGGGGGGAGCCGGGGAGCTGTTTTTT. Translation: CATSALALGGAGELFF.

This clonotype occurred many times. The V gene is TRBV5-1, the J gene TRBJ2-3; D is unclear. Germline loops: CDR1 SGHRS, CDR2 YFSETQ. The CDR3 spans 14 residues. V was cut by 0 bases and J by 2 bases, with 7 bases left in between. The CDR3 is CASSLVPDTDTQYF. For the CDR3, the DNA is TGCGCCAGCAGCTTGGTTCCTGACACAGATACGCAGTATTTT.

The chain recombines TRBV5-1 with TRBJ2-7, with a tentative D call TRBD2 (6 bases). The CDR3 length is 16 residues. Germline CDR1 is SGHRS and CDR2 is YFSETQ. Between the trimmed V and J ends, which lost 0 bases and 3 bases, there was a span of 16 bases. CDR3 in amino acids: CASSLDPGLSLYEQYF. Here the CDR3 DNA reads TGCGCCAGCAGCTTGGATCCGGGACTCAGCCTCTACGAGCAGTACTTC.

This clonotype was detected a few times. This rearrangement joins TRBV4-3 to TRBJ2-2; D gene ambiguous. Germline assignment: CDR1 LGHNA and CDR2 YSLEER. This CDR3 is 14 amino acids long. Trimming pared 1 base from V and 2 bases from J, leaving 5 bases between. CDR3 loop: CASSQGENTGELFF. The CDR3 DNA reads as TGCGCCAGCAGCCAAGGAGAAAACACCGGGGAGCTGTTTTTT.

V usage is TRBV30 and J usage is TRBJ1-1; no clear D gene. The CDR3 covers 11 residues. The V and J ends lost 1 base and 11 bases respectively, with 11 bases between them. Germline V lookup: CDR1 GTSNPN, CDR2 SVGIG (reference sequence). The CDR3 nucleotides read TGTGCCTGGAGTGGGGCCTCGGAGGCTTTCTTT. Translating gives CAWSGASEAFF.

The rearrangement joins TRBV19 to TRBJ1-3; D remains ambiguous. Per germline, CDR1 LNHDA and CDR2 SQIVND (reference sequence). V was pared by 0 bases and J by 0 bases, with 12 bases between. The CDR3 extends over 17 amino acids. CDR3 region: CASSIDRNSHSGNTIYF. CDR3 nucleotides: TGTGCCAGTAGTATAGATCGTAACAGCCACTCTGGAAACACCATATATTTT.

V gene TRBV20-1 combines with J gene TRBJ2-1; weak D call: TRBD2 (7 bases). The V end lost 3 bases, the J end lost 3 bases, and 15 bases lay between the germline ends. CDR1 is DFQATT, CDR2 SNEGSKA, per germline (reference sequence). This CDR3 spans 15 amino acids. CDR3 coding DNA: TGCAGTGCTAGGGGGGGGGCGGTTTACTACAATGAGCAGTTCTTC. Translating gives CSARGGAVYYNEQFF.